The table lists the clone carrying this T cell receptor beta chain with a count of one. Its antigen remains unknown. This sample is drawn from a study of T cell responses to AZD1222 COVID-19 vaccine. Study-wide points: Seropositive status at baseline applied to only 6 or 7 AZD1222 recipients. Along spike, vaccine-associated CD4 TCRs were found throughout, with dominance at 160-218 and 743-854. In a largely white British group with more females than males, clonal diversity was possibly underestimated.

V trimming: 6 bases; J trimming: 2 bases; junction bases outside the gene matches: 9. Germline-derived CDR1 and CDR2 are MNHEY and SVGEGT. CDR3 length equals 15 residues. TCRdb's table, derived via immunoSEQ multiplex PCR, lists solely in-frame clones and lacks some. The data contain about 140,000 clones, around 93% of them seen just once; the ten biggest clones take up about 9%. The receptor was derived from an adult in good health. This sequence joins TRBV6-2 or TRBV6-3 and TRBJ2-7, with 8 bases that match TRBD2. This material consisted of peripheral blood, taken on day 0 of AZD1222 vaccination. In DNA, the CDR3 is TGTGCCAGCAGCCAACTAGCGGCGCCGACCTACGAGCAGTACTTC. Protein: CASSQLAAPTYEQYF.